This TCR beta chain was sequenced in a study of low-dose radiotherapy and immunotherapy resistance in tumors. For the study at large: Members of Cohort 1 were treated with 0.5 Gy per fraction every 2 weeks. The prescribed total PTV dose was 6.5 Gy. Each two-week cycle included intravenous cyclophosphamide 200 mg/m2, given one day before radiation and immunotherapy.

Germline V gene data show CDR1 as LNHNV and CDR2 as YYDKDF (reference sequence). The CDR3 is made up of 18 amino acids. V gave up 0 bases and J gave up 0 bases, with 15 bases separating them. In the RACIN dose-escalation trial, donors got nivolumab plus ipilimumab with aspirin, cyclophosphamide and radiotherapy. Inclusion covered patients whose advanced solid tumors lacked tumor-infiltrating lymphocytes. With TRAV- and TRBV-specific primers, first-strand cDNA was made, covering the alpha and beta chains. Amplification, which lasted 20 PCR cycles, used a constant-region primer and V-primer adapter to amplify TCRs. MiXCR was run by TCRdb on the reads, yielding one entry per CDR3 protein. The table has over 7,000 distinct CDR3 sequences, roughly three quarters seen once.

The source of this sequence is a human donor with advanced metastatic prostate, ovarian, gallbladder or colorectal cancer (not recorded which). This table probably holds off-target reads from a library built for another chain. The J gene is TRBJ2-1, the V gene TRBV15; tentative D call: TRBD2 (5 bases). The CDR3: CATSRDPHSVSSYNEQFF. DNA of the CDR3: TGTGCCACCAGCAGAGATCCCCATAGCGTTAGCTCCTACAATGAGCAGTTCTTC.